The rows below give T cell receptor beta chains drawn from one sample of a study of shared T cell receptors in the human thymus. TCRdb's table, derived via immunoSEQ multiplex PCR, lists solely in-frame clones and lacks some. The sample carries more than 550,000 clones, approximately 83% recorded once. This sample also belongs to another study, concerning human thymus T cells.

What was sequenced was thymocytes. The source of these receptors is a girl less than two years old with a congenital heart defect. CDR3s include the opening cysteine and the closing phenylalanine or tryptophan. The D gene is left open where the match is weak. A clone size is listed for some rows: how often the clone was seen (once, few, many), or a class if it is expanded.

CDR3 DNA	CDR3 protein	clone size	V gene	J gene	D gene
TGTGCCAGCAGTCCCCGGCAAATGGGGGGATATGAAAAACTGTTTTTT	CASSPRQMGGYEKLFF	NA	TRBV27	TRBJ1-4	NA
TGTGCCAGCAGTTCCGGACAGGGAGTGGTGGGCTACACCTTC	CASSSGQGVVGYTF	NA	TRBV6-6	TRBJ1-2	TRBD1
TGTGCCAGCAGCGTAGCCGGGACTAGCGGGACCGGGGAGCTGTTTTTT	CASSVAGTSGTGELFF	NA	TRBV9	TRBJ2-2	TRBD2
TGTGCCAGCAGCTTAGTAGGCCAGGGGGCCCCCTATGGCTACACCTTC	CASSLVGQGAPYGYTF	once	TRBV7-8	TRBJ1-2	TRBD1
TGTGCCAGCAGCTTGGTTCGGTACGACAATGAGCAGTTCTTC	CASSLVRYDNEQFF	NA	TRBV5-6	TRBJ2-1	NA
TGCGCCAGCAGCCCCCCAGGGGCCGATGGCTACACCTTC	CASSPPGADGYTF	NA	TRBV5-1	TRBJ1-2	NA
TGTGCCAGCAGCTCCGACCAGACTAGCACAGATACGCAGTATTTT	CASSSDQTSTDTQYF	NA	TRBV6-6	TRBJ2-3	NA
TGTGCCAGCAGCTTAGGCCCGGGGGGAGATACGCAGTATTTT	CASSLGPGGDTQYF	NA	TRBV13	TRBJ2-3	TRBD2
TGTGCCAGCAGCCTCCCCCCGAGAATCACACGGGACAGCCAAGAGACCCAGTACTTC	CASSLPPRITRDSQETQYF	NA	TRBV14	TRBJ2-5	TRBD1
TGCGCCACCGAGGACAGGGAGTCCTACGAGCAGTACTTC	CATEDRESYEQYF	NA	TRBV5-1	TRBJ2-7	TRBD1
TGTGCCAGCATGGGGGGGAATGAGCAGTTCTTC	CASMGGNEQFF	NA	TRBV27	TRBJ2-1	TRBD2
TGTGCCAGCAGCTTGCGACAGAATAATGAAAAACTGTTTTTT	CASSLRQNNEKLFF	NA	TRBV5-6	TRBJ1-4	NA
TGTGCCAGCAGGTCCCTCAGACTTAGGCCCAATTCACCCCTCCACTTT	CASRSLRLRPNSPLHF	NA	TRBV6-4	TRBJ1-6	NA
TGTGCCAGCAGTTACGGTTCGGGTCACACCCACTACTCCTACAATGAGCAGTTCTTC	CASSYGSGHTHYSYNEQFF	NA	TRBV6-8	TRBJ2-1	NA
TGTGCCAGCAGCATCCTATGCGGGACAGGGGCAAAAATTAGCAATCAGCCCCAGCATTTT	CASSILCGTGAKISNQPQHF	NA	TRBV11-3	TRBJ1-5	TRBD1
TGTGCCAGCAGTTTACGACAGTTTAGCAATCAGCCCCAGCATTTT	CASSLRQFSNQPQHF	NA	TRBV27	TRBJ1-5	NA
TGCGCCAGCAGCAAGGGAGCGGGAAAGGGGGATTCACCCCTCCACTTT	CASSKGAGKGDSPLHF	NA	TRBV4-3	TRBJ1-6	NA
TGTGCCAGCAGCTGCCAGGGGGCGGACTATGGCTACACCTTC	CASSCQGADYGYTF	once	TRBV5-4	TRBJ1-2	TRBD1
TGTGCCAGCAGTTTAAGTTCATCAGTACGATCCTCATATGGCTACACCTTC	CASSLSSSVRSSYGYTF	NA	TRBV27	TRBJ1-2	NA
TGTGCCAGCAGCCCTTGGACAGTCAGGGGCGACGAGCAGTACTTC	CASSPWTVRGDEQYF	once	TRBV11-2	TRBJ2-7	NA
TGTGCCAGCAGCCTCGGACAGGGCCCTAACACTGAAGCTTTCTTT	CASSLGQGPNTEAFF	once	TRBV14	TRBJ1-1	TRBD1
TGTGCCACGAAAGGAAAACGGGACACTGAAGCTTTCTTT	CATKGKRDTEAFF	NA	TRBV15	TRBJ1-1	NA
TGTGCCAGCTGTCAGGAAATCTGCTACGAGCAGTACTTC	CASCQEICYEQYF	NA	TRBV11-2	TRBJ2-7	NA
TGCGCCAGCAGCTTGAACAGGGGGTGGACTGAAGCTTTCTTT	CASSLNRGWTEAFF	NA	TRBV5-1	TRBJ1-1	TRBD1
TGTGCCATCCCACCGATACTATTAAACACCCGATGGAATGAGCAGTTCTTC	CAIPPILLNTRWNEQFF	NA	TRBV2	TRBJ2-1	NA
TGTGCCAGCAGTGAAGCGCCGGTCAGGGGACCCCAGGATAAGACTAATGAAAAACTGTTTTTT	CASSEAPVRGPQDKTNEKLFF	once	TRBV6-1	TRBJ1-4	NA
TGCGCCAGCAGTGAGTTCCCGGGGAAGAACACTGAAGCTTTCTTT	CASSEFPGKNTEAFF	NA	TRBV10-1	TRBJ1-1	NA
TGTGCCAGCAGTCGCGCCCATGAAGCTTTCTTT	CASSRAHEAFF	NA	TRBV2	TRBJ1-1	NA
TGTGCCAGCAGTCTATTCGGGGGGACGGAAAACTATGGCTACACCTTC	CASSLFGGTENYGYTF	NA	TRBV6-4	TRBJ1-2	NA
TGCGCCAGCAGCCAGGCCCTACATAGCGGGGGCTTCTACGAGCAGTACTTC	CASSQALHSGGFYEQYF	NA	TRBV4-1	TRBJ2-7	TRBD2
TGCAGCGTTGAGAGATCCGCCAATGAGCAGTTCTTC	CSVERSANEQFF	NA	TRBV29-1	TRBJ2-1	NA